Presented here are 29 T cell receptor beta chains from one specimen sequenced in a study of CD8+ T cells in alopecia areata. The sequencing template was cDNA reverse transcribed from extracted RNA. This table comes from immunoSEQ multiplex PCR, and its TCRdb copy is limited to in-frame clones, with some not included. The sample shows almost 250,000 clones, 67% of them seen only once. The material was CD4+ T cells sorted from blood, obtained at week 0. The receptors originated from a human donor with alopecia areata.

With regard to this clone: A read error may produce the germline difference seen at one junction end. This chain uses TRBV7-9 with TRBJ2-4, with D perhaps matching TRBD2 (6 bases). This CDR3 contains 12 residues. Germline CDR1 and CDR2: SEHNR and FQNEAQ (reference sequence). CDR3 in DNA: TGTGCCAGCACCTCCCCGGAGGGAGAGTCAAACTTC. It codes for CASTSPEGESNF.

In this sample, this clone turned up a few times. For the CDR3, the DNA is TGTGCCAGCAGCTTAGGGGGACAGTACTATGGCTACACCTTC. Its translation: CASSLGGQYYGYTF. The chain links TRBV7-2 to TRBJ1-2; 7 nucleotides match TRBD1. J was trimmed by 3 bases and V by 1 base; bases with no gene match: 2. The CDR3 covers 14 residues. The germline gives CDR1 SGHTA, CDR2 FQGNSA.

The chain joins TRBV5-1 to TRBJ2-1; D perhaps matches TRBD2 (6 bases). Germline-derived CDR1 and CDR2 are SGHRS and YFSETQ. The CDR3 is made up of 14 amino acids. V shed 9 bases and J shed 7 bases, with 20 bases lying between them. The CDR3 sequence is CATGGGARENEQFF. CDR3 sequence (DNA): TGCGCCACCGGAGGAGGGGCAAGGGAAAATGAGCAGTTCTTC.

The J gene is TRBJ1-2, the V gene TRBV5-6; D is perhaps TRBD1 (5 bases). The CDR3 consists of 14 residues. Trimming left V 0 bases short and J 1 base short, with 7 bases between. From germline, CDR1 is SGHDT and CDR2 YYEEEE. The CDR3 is CASSLGQSNYGYTF. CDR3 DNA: TGTGCCAGCAGCTTGGGACAGAGTAACTATGGCTACACCTTC.

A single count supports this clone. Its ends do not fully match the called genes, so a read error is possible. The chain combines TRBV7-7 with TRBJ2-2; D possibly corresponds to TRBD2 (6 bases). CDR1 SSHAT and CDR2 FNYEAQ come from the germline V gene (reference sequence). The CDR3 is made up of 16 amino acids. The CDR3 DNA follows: TGTGCTAGCAGCTTAGTCGCGGGGAGGTGGACCGGGGAGCTGTTTTTT. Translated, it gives CASSLVAGRWTGELFF.

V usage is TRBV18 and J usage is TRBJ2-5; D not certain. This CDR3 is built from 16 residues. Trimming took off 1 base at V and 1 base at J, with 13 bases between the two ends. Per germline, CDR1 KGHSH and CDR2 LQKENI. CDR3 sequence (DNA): TGTGCCAGCTCACCACGGCTGTCAGTGGTCCAAGAGACCCAGTACTTC. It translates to CASSPRLSVVQETQYF.

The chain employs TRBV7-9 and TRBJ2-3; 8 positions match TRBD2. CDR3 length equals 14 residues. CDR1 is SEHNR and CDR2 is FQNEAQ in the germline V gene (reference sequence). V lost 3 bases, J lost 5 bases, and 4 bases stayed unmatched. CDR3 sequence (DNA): TGTGCCAGCAGCTTCGGGGGGGCTGAAGATACGCAGTATTTT. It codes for CASSFGGAEDTQYF. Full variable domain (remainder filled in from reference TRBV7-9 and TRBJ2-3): DTGVSQNPRHKITKRGQNVTFRCDPISEHNRLYWYRQTLGQGPEFLTYFQNEAQLEKSRLLSDRFSAERPKGSFSTLEIQRTEQGDSAMYLCASSFGGAEDTQYFGPGTRLTVL.

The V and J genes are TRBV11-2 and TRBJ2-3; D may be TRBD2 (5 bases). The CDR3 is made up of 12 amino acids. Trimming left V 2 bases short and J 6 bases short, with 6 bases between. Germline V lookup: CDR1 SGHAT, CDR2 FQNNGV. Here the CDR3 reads CASSLRRDTQYF. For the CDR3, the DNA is TGTGCCAGCAGCTTAAGGAGGGATACGCAGTATTTT.

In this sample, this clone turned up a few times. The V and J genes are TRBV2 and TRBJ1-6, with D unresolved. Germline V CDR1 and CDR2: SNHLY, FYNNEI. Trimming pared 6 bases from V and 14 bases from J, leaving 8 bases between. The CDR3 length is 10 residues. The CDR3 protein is CASRDQALHF. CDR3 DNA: TGTGCCAGCAGGGACCAGGCCCTCCACTTT.

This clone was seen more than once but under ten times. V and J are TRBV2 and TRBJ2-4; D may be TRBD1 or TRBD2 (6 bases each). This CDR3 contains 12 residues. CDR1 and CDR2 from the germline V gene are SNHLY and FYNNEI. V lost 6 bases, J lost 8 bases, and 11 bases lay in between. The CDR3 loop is CASRNRGDIQYF. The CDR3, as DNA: TGTGCCAGCAGAAATAGGGGGGACATTCAGTACTTC.

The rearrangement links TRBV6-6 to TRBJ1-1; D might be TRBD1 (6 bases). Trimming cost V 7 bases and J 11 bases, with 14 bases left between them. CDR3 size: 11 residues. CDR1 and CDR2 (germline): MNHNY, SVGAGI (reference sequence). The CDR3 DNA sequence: TGTGCCAGCAAAAACAGGGTGGAGGCTTTCTTT. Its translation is CASKNRVEAFF.

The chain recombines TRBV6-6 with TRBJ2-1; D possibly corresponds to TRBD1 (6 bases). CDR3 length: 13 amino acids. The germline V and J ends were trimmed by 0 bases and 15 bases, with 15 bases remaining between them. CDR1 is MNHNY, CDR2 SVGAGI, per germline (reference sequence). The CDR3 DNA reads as TGTGCCAGCAGTTACTCGAAGCGGCAGGGGTTGTTCTTC. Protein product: CASSYSKRQGLFF.

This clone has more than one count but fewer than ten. The CDR3 nucleotides read TGTGCCAGCAGACCCTTGGACAGGAAAGTAGTACATGAGCAGTTCTTC. Protein product: CASRPLDRKVVHEQFF. The genes are TRBV11-2 and TRBJ2-1; 7 nucleotides align to TRBD1. This CDR3 is 16 amino acids long. Germline V gives CDR1 SGHAT, CDR2 FQNNGV. The ends lost 6 bases at V and 8 bases at J; junction bases unmatched: 16.

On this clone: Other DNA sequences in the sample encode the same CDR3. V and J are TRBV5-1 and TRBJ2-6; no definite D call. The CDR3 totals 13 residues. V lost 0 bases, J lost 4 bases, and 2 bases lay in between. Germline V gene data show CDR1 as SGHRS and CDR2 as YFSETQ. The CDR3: CASSLAGANVLTF. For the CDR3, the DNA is TGCGCCAGCAGCTTGGCCGGGGCCAACGTCCTGACTTTC.

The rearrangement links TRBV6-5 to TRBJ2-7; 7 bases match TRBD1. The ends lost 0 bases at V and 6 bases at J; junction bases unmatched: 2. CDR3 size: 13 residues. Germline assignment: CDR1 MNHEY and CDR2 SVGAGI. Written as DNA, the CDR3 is TGTGCCAGCAGTTACTCCCCAGGGGGCGAGCAGTACTTC. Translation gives CASSYSPGGEQYF.

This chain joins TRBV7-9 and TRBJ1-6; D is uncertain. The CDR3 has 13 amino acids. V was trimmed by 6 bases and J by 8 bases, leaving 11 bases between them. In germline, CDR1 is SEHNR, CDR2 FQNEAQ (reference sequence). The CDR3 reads CASSGVGDSPLHF. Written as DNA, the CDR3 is TGTGCCAGCAGTGGGGTCGGTGATTCACCCCTCCACTTT. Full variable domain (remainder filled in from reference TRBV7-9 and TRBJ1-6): DTGVSQNPRHKITKRGQNVTFRCDPISEHNRLYWYRQTLGQGPEFLTYFQNEAQLEKSRLLSDRFSAERPKGSFSTLEIQRTEQGDSAMYLCASSGVGDSPLHFGNGTRLTVT.

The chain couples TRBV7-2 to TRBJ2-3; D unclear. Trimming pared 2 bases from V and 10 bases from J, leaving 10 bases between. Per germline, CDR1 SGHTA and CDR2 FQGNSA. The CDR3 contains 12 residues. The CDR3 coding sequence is TGTGCCAGCAGCTTAAGACAATCTGCGCAGTATTTT. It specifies CASSLRQSAQYF.

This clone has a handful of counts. DNA for the CDR3: TGTGCCTGGAGTGACGGCGCCTGGGCTGAAGCTTTCTTT. Amino acid sequence: CAWSDGAWAEAFF. The gene calls are TRBV30 and TRBJ1-1; no clear D gene. Trimming removed 1 base from V and 6 bases from J, with 12 bases in between. This CDR3 comprises 13 residues. CDR1 is GTSNPN, CDR2 SVGIG, per germline (reference sequence).

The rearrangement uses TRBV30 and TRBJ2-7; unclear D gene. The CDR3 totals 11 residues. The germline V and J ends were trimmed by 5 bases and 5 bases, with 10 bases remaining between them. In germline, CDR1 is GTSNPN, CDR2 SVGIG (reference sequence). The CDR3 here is CAWDLGHEQYF. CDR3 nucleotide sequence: TGTGCCTGGGACTTAGGGCACGAGCAGTACTTC.

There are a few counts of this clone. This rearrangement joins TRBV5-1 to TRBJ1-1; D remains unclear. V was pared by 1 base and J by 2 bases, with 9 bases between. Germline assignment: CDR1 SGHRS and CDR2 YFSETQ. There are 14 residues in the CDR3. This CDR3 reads CASSLIDLNTEAFF. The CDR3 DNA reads TGCGCCAGCAGCTTGATAGATCTTAACACTGAAGCTTTCTTT.

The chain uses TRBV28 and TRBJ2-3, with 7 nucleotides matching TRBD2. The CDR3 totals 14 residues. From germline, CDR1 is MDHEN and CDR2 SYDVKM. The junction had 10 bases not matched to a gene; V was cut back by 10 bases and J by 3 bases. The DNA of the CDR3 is TGTGCCACATTAGCGGGTGGGAGGACAGATACGCAGTATTTT. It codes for CATLAGGRTDTQYF.

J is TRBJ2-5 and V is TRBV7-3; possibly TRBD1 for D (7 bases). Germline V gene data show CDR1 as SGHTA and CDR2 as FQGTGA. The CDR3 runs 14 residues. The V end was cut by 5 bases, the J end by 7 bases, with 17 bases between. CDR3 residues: CASSEGGDRATQYF. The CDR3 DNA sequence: TGTGCCAGCAGCGAGGGGGGCGACAGGGCGACCCAGTACTTC.

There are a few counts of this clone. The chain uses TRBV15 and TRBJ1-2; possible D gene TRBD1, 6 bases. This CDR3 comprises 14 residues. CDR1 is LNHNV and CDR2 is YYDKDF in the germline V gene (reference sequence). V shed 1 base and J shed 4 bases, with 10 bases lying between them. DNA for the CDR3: TGTGCCACCAGCAGAGCATCGACAGGCTATGGCTACACCTTC. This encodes CATSRASTGYGYTF.

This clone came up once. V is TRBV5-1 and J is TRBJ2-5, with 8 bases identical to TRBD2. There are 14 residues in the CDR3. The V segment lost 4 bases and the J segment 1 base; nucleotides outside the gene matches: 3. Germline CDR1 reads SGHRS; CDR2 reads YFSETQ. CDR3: CASSPTSAQETQYF. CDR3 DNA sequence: TGCGCCAGCAGCCCGACTAGCGCCCAAGAGACCCAGTACTTC.

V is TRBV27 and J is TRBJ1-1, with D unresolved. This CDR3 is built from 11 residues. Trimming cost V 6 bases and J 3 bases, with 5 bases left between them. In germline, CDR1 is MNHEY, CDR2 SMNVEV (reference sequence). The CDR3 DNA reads TGTGCCAGCAGGAGGGACACTGAAGCTTTCTTT. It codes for CASRRDTEAFF.

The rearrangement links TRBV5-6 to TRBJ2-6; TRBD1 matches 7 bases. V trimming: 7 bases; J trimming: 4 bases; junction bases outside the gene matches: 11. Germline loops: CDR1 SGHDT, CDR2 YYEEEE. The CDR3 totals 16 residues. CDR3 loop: CASAPGTVTGANVLTF. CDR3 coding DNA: TGTGCCAGCGCTCCCGGGACAGTGACCGGGGCCAACGTCCTGACTTTC.

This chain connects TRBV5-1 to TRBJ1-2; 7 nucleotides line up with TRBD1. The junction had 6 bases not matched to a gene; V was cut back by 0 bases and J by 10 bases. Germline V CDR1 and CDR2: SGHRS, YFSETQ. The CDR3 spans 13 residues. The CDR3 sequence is CASSLAWDRHYTF. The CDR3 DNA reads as TGCGCCAGCAGCTTGGCCTGGGACAGACACTACACCTTC.

CDR3 residues: CASSQVRQLTDEAFF. CDR3 DNA: TGTGCCAGCAGCCAAGTTCGACAACTTACTGATGAAGCTTTCTTT. The chain recombines TRBV4-2 with TRBJ1-1; no reliable D call. Per germline, CDR1 LGHNA and CDR2 YNFKEQ. The V gene lost 1 base and the J gene lost 7 bases, with 16 bases spanning the gap. The CDR3 is 15 residues long.

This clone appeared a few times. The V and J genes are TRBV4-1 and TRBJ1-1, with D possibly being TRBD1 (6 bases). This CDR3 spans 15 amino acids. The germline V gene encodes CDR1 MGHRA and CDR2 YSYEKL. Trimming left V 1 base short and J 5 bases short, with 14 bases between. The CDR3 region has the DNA TGCGCCAGCAGCCAAGGGTGGGGGGCCGAGACTGAAGCTTTCTTT. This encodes CASSQGWGAETEAFF.